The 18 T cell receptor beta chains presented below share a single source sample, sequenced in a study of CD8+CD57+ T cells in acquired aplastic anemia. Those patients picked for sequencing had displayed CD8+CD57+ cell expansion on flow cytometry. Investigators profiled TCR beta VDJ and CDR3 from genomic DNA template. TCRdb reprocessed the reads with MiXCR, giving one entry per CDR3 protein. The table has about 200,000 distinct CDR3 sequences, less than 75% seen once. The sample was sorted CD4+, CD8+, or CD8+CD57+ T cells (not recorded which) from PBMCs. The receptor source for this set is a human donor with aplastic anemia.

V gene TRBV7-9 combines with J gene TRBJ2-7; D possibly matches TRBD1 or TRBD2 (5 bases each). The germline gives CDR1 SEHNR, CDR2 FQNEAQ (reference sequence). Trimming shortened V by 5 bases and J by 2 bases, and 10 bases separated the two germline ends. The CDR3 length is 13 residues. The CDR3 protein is CASSRDLPYEQYF. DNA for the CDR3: TGTGCCAGCAGCCGGGACCTCCCCTACGAGCAGTACTTC.

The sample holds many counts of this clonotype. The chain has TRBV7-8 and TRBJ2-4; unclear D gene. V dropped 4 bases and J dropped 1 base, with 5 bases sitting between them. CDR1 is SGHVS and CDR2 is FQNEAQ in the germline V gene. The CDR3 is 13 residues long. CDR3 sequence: CASSSLAKNIQYF. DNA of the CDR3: TGTGCCAGCAGCTCCCTGGCCAAAAACATTCAGTACTTC.

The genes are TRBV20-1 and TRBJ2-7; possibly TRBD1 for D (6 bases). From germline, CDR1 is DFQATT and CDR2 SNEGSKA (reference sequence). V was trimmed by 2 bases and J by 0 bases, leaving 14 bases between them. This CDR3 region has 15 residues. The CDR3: CSARPIQGPSYEQYF. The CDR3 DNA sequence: TGCAGTGCTAGACCGATACAGGGACCCTCCTACGAGCAGTACTTC.

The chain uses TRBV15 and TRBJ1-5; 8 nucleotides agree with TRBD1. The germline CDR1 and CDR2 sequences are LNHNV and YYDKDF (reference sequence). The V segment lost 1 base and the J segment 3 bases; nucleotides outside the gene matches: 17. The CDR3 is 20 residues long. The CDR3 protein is CATSRVMSGQANHPNQPQHF. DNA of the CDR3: TGTGCCACCAGCAGAGTGATGTCGGGACAGGCGAATCACCCCAATCAGCCCCAGCATTTT.

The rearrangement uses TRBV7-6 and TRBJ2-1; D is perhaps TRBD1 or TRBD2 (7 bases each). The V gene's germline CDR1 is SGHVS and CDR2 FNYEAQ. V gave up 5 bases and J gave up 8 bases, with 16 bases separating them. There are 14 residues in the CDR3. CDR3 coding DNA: TGTGCCAGCAGCGCAGGGGGGGGGGTCGATGAGCAGTTCTTC. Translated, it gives CASSAGGGVDEQFF.

The CDR3 coding sequence is TGTGCCAGCAGAATTTCGGTCGCCTACGAGCAGTACTTC. Amino acids: CASRISVAYEQYF. This sequence joins TRBV12-3 or TRBV12-4 and TRBJ2-7, with no clear D. There are 13 residues in the CDR3. V was shortened by 6 bases and J by 2 bases, with 11 bases between the two germline ends.

CDR3 sequence (DNA): TGTGCCAGCAGCTTGGGGGAGGACCAGGAACACTACGAGCAGTACTTC. Translation gives CASSLGEDQEHYEQYF. V gene TRBV7-9 combines with J gene TRBJ2-5; maybe TRBD2 (6 bases). With the DNA end fitting TRBJ2-7 better, the J assignment may be wrong. The germline gives CDR1 SEHNR, CDR2 FQNEAQ (reference sequence). The CDR3 extends over 16 amino acids.

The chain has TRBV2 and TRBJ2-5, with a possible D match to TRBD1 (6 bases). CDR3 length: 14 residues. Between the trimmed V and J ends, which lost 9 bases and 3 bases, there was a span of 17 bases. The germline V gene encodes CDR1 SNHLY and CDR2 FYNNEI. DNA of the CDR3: TGTGCCAGTAGACAGGTGTGGGACGAAGAGACCCAGTACTTC. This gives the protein CASRQVWDEETQYF. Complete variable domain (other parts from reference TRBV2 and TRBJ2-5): EPEVTQTPSHQVTQMGQEVILRCVPISNHLYFYWYRQILGQKVEFLVSFYNNEISEKSEIFDDQFSVERPDGSNFTLKIRSTKLEDSAMYFCASRQVWDEETQYFGPGTRLLVL.

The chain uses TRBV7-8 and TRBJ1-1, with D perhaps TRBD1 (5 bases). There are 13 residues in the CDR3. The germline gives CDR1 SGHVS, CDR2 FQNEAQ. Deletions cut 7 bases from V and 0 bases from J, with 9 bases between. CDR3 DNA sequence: TGTGCCAGCACTTGGGGGATGAACACTGAAGCTTTCTTT. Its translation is CASTWGMNTEAFF.

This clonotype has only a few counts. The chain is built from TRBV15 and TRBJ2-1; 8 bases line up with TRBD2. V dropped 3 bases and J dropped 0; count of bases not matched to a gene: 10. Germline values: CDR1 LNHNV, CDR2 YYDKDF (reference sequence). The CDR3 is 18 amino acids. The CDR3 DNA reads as TGTGCCACCAGCAGCTCCAGGTCGGGGGGGGGCTCCTACAATGAGCAGTTCTTC. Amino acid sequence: CATSSSRSGGGSYNEQFF.

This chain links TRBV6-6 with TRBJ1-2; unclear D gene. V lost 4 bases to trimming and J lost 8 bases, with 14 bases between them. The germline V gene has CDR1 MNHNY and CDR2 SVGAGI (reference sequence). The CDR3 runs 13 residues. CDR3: CASSLDGSRGYTF. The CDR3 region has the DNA TGTGCCAGCAGTTTAGACGGTTCCCGGGGCTACACCTTC.

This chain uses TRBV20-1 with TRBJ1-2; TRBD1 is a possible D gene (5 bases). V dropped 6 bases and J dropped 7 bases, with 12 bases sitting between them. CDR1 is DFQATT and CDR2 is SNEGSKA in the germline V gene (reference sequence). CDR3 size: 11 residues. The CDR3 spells CSAERDGGYTF. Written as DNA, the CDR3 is TGCAGTGCCGAGAGGGACGGTGGCTACACCTTC.

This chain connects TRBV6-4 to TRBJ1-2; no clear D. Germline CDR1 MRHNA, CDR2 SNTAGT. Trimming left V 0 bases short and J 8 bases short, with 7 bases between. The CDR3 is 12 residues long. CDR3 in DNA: TGTGCCAGCAGTGACTCAGGAGTCGGCTACACCTTC. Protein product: CASSDSGVGYTF.

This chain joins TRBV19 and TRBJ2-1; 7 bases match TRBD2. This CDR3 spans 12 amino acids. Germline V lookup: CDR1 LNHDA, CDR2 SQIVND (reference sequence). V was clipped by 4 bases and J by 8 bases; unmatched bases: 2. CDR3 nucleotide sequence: TGTGCCAGTAGTACTGGACTAGATGAGCAGTTCTTC. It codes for CASSTGLDEQFF.

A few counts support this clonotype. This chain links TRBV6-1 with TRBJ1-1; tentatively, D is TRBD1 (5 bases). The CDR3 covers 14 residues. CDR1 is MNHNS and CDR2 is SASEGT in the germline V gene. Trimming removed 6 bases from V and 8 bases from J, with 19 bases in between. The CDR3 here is CASSEIFGTVEAFF. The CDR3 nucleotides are TGTGCCAGCAGCGAAATATTTGGGACGGTAGAAGCTTTCTTT.

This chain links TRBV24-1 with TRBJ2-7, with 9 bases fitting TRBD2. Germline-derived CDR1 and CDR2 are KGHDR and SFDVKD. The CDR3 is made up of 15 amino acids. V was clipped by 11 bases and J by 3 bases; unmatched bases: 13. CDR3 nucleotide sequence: TGTGCCAACCTACTAGCGGGTTCGGGGGACTACGAGCAGTACTTC. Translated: CANLLAGSGDYEQYF.

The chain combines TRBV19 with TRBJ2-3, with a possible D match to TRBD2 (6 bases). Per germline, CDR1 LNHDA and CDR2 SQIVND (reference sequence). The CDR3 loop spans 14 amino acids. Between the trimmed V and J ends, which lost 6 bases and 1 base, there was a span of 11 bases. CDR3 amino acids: CASSRRARTDTQYF. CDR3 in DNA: TGTGCCAGTAGCAGGAGGGCCCGCACAGATACGCAGTATTTT.

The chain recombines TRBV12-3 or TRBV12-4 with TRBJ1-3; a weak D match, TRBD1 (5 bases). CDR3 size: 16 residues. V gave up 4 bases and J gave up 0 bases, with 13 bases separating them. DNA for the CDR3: TGTGCCAGCAGTTACTCGGGGACGATCTCTGGAAACACCATATATTTT. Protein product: CASSYSGTISGNTIYF.